This TCR beta chain came from a study of blood T cell repertoires in COVID-19. Study information: Nucleic acid was either cDNA or gDNA, and it came from T cells, B-cell-depleted T cells, or PBMCs.

In the authors' methods: How many nucleated cells were present was estimated from reference gene primer amplification. The repertoire was sequenced with immunoSEQ multiplex PCR; TCRdb's copy has only in-frame clones and lacks some. The V and J calls and clone size were taken over from that table, and D and trimming were inferred from the DNA. The sample yields about 240,000 clones, roughly 90% seen once. This CDR3 contains 19 residues. Germline lookup yields CDR1 SGDLS and CDR2 YYNGEE. V was pared by 1 base and J by 4 bases, with 24 bases between. This sequence was found in a man in his sixties who had recovered from COVID-19. The V and J genes are TRBV9 and TRBJ2-1; perhaps TRBD2 as D (6 bases). The sample was peripheral blood. The CDR3 nucleotides are TGTGCCAGCAGCGTACAGAACCTGATGGGGACTCGCCCATACAATGAGCAGTTCTTC. Its translation: CASSVQNLMGTRPYNEQFF.